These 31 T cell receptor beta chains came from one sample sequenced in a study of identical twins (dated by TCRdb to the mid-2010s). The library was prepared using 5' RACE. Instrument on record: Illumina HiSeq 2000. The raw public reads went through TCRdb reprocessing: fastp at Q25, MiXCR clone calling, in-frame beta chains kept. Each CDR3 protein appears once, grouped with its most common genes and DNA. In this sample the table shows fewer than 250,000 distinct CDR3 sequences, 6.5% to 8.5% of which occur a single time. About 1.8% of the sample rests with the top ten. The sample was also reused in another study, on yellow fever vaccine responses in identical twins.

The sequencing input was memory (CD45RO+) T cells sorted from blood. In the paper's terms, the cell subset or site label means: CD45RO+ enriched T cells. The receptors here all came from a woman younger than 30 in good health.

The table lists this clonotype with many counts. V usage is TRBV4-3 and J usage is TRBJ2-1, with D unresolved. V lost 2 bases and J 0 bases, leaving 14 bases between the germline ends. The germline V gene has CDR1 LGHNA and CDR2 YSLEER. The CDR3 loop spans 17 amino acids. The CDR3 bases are TGCGCCAGCAGCCAAAAACTCGGATGGAGCTCCTACAATGAGCAGTTCTTC. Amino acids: CASSQKLGWSSYNEQFF.

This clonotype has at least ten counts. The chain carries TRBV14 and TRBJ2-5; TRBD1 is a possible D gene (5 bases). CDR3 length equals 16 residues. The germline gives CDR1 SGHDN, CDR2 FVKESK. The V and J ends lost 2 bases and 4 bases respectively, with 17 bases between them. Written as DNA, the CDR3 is TGTGCCAGCAGCCAACACACAGGAGCCTCATTAGAGACCCAGTACTTC. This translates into CASSQHTGASLETQYF.

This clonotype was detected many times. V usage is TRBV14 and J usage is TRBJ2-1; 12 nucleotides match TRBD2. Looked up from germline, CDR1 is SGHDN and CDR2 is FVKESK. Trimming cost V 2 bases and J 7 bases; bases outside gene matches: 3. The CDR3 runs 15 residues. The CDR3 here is CASSQLAGGRNEQFF. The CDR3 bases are TGTGCCAGCAGCCAACTAGCGGGAGGGCGGAATGAGCAGTTCTTC.

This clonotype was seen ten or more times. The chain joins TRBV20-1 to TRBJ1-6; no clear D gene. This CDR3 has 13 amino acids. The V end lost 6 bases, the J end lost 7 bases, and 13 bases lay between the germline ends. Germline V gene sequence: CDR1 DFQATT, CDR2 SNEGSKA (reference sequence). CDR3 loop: CSARLTENSPLHF. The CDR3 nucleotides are TGCAGTGCCCGATTAACCGAAAATTCACCCCTCCACTTT.

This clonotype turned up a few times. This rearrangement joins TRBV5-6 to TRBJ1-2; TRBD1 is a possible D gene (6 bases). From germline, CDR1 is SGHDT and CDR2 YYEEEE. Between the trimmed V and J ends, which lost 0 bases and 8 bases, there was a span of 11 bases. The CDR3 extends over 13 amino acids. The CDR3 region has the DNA TGTGCCAGCAGCTTGGAGGGGGACAAGGGCTACACCTTC. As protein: CASSLEGDKGYTF.

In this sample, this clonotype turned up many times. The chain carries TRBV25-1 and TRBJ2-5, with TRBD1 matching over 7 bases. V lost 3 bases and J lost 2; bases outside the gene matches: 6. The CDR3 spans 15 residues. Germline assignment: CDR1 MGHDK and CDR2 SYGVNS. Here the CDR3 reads CASSDQGQQQETQYF. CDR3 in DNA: TGTGCCAGCAGTGATCAGGGACAGCAACAAGAGACCCAGTACTTC.

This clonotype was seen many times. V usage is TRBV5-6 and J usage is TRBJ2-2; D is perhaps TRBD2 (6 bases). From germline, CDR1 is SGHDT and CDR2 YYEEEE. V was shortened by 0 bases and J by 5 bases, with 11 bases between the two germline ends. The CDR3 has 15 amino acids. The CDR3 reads CASSLVVGRTGELFF. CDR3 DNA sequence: TGTGCCAGCAGCTTGGTGGTGGGGAGGACCGGGGAGCTGTTTTTT.

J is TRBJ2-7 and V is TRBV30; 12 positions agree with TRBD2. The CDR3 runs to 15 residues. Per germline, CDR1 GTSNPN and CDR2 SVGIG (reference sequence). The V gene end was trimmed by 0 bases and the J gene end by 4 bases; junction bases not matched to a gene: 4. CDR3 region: CAWSVGLAGRYEQYF. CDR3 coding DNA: TGTGCCTGGAGTGTCGGACTAGCGGGAAGATACGAGCAGTACTTC. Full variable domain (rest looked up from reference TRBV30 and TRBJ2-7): SQTIHQWPATLVQPVGSPLSLECTVEGTSNPNLYWYRQAAGRGLQLLFYSVGIGQISSEVPQNLSASRPQDRQFILSSKKLLLSDSGFYLCAWSVGLAGRYEQYFGPGTRLTVT.

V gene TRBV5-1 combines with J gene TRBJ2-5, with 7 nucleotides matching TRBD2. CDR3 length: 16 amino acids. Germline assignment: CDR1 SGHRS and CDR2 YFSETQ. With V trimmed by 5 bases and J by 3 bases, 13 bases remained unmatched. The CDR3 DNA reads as TGCGCCAGCAGTCTTGATGGCCTAGCGGCGAAAGAGACCCAGTACTTC. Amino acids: CASSLDGLAAKETQYF. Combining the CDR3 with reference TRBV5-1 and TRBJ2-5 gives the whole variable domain KAGVTQTPRYLIKTRGQQVTLSCSPISGHRSVSWYQQTPGQGLQFLFEYFSETQRNKGNFPGRFSGRQFSNSRSEMNVSTLELGDSALYLCASSLDGLAAKETQYFGPGTRLLVL.

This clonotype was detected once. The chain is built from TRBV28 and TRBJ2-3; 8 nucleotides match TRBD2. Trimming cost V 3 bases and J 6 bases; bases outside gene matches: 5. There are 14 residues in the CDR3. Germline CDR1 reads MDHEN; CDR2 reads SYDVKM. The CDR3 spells CASSLAGGWDTQYF. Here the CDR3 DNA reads TGTGCCAGCAGTTTGGCGGGAGGATGGGATACGCAGTATTTT. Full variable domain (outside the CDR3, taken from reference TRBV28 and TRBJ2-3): DVKVTQSSRYLVKRTGEKVFLECVQDMDHENMFWYRQDPGLGLRLIYFSYDVKMKEKGDIPEGYSVSREKKERFSLILESASTNQTSMYLCASSLAGGWDTQYFGPGTRLTVL.

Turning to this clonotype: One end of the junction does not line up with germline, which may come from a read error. CDR3 sequence: CAISLSSSGGAGTGELFF. In nucleotides, the CDR3 is TGTGCCATCAGTTTAAGTAGTAGCGGGGGGGCCGGGACCGGGGAGCTGTTTTTT. V is TRBV12-3 or TRBV12-4 and J is TRBJ2-2; 11 positions agree with TRBD2. The CDR3 totals 18 residues.

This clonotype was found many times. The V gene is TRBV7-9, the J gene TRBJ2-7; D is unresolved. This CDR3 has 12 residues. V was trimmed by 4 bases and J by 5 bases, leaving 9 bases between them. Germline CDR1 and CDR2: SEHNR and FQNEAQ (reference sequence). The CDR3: CASSWGGDEQYF. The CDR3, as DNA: TGTGCCAGCAGCTGGGGTGGGGACGAGCAGTACTTC.

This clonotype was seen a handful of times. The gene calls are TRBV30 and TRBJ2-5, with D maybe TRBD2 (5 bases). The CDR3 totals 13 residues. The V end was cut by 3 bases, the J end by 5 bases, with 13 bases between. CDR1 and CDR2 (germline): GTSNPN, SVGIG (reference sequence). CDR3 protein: CAWRGAGRETQYF. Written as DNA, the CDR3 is TGTGCCTGGAGGGGAGCAGGACGGGAGACCCAGTACTTC.

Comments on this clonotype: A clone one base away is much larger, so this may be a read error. CDR3 loop: CARSLGFKRGVPGETQYF. In nucleotides, the CDR3 is TGTGCCCGCAGTTTGGGTTTTAAGCGGGGAGTCCCCGGAGAGACCCAGTACTTC. The chain couples TRBV12-3 or TRBV12-4 to TRBJ2-5; 7 bases agree with TRBD2. The CDR3 runs to 18 residues.

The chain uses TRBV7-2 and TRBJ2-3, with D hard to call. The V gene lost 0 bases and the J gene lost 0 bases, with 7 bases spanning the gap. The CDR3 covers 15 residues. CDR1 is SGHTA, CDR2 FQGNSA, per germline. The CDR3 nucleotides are TGTGCCAGCAGCTTAGCCAGTACTAGCACAGATACGCAGTATTTT. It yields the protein CASSLASTSTDTQYF.

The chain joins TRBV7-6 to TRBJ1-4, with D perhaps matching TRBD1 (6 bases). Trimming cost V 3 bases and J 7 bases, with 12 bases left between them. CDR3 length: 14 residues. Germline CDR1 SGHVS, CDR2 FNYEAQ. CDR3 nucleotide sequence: TGTGCCAGCAGCTTGGGGGGCGTGAGTGAAAAACTGTTTTTT. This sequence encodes CASSLGGVSEKLFF. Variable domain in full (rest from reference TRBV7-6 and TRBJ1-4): GAGVSQSPRYKVTKRGQDVALRCDPISGHVSLYWYRQALGQGPEFLTYFNYEAQQDKSGLPNDRFSAERPEGSISTLTIQRTEQRDSAMYRCASSLGGVSEKLFFGSGTQLSVL.

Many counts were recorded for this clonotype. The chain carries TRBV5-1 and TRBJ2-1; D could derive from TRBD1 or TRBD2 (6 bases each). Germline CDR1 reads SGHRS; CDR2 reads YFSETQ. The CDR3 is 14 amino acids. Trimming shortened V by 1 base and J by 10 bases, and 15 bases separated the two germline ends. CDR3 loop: CASSLPGAREEQFF. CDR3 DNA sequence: TGCGCCAGCAGCTTGCCGGGGGCCCGGGAGGAGCAGTTCTTC.

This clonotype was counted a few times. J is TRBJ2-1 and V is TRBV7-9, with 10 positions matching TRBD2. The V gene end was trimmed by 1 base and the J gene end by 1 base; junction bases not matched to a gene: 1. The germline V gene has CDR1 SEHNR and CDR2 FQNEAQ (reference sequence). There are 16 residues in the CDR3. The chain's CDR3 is CASSLGTSGSYNEQFF. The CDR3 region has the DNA TGTGCCAGCAGCTTAGGGACTAGCGGATCCTACAATGAGCAGTTCTTC. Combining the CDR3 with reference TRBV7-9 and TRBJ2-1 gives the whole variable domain DTGVSQNPRHKITKRGQNVTFRCDPISEHNRLYWYRQTLGQGPEFLTYFQNEAQLEKSRLLSDRFSAERPKGSFSTLEIQRTEQGDSAMYLCASSLGTSGSYNEQFFGPGTRLTVL.

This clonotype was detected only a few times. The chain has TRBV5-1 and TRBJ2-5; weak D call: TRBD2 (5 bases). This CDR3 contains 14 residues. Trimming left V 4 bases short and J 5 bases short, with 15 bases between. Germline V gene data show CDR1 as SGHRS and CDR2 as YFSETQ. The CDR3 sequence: CASSPGGLAETQYF. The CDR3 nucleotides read TGCGCCAGCAGCCCCGGAGGCCTAGCTGAGACCCAGTACTTC.

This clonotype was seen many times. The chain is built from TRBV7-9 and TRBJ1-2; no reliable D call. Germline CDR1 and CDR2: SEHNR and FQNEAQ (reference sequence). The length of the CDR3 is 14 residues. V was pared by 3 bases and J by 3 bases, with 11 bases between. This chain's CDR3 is CASSFLGLDYGYTF. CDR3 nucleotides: TGTGCCAGCAGCTTTTTAGGGCTGGACTATGGCTACACCTTC.

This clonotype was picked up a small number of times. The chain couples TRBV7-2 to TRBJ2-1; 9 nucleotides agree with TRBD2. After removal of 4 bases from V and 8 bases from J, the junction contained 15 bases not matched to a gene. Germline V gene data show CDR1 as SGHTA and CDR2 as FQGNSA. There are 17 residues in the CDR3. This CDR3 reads CASSSRGMRGGRDEQFF. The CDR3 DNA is TGTGCCAGCAGCTCCCGGGGTATGCGGGGGGGCCGGGATGAGCAGTTCTTC.

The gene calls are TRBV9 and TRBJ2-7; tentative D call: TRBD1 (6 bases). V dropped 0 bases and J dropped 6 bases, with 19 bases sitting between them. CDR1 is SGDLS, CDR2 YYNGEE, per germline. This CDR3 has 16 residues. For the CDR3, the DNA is TGTGCCAGCAGCGTAGGGTTAGGCCAGGGGCTTGGCGAGCAGTACTTC. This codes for CASSVGLGQGLGEQYF.

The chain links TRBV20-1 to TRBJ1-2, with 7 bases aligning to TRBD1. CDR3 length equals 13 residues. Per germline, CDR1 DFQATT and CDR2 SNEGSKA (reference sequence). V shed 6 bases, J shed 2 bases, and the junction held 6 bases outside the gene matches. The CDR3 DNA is TGCAGTGCCCTCTGGGGACAGAACTATGGCTACACCTTC. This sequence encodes CSALWGQNYGYTF.

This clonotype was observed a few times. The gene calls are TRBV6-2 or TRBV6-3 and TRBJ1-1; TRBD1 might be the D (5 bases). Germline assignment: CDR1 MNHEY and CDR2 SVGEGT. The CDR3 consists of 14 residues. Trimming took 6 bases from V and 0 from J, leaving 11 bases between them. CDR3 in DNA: TGTGCCAGCAGCGCGACAGAGGTGAACACTGAAGCTTTCTTT. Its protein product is CASSATEVNTEAFF.

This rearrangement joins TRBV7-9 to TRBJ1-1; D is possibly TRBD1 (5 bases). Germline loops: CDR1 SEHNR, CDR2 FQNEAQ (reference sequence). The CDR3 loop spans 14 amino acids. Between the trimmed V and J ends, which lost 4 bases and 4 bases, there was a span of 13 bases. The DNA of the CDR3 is TGTGCCAGCAGCTCCCACCTTGGGGGCACTGAAGCTTTCTTT. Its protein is CASSSHLGGTEAFF. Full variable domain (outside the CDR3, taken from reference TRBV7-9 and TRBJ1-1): DTGVSQNPRHKITKRGQNVTFRCDPISEHNRLYWYRQTLGQGPEFLTYFQNEAQLEKSRLLSDRFSAERPKGSFSTLEIQRTEQGDSAMYLCASSSHLGGTEAFFGQGTRLTVV.

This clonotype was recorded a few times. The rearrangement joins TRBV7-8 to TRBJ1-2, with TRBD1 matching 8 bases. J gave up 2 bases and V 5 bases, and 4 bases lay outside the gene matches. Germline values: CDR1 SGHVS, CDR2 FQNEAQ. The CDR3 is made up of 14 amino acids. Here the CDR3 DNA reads TGTGCCAGCAGCGCGACAGGGGCGAACTATGGCTACACCTTC. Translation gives CASSATGANYGYTF.

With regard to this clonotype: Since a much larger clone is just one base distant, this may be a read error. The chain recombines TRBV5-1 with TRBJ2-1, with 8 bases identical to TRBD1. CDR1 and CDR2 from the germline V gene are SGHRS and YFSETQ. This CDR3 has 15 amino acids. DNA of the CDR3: TGCGCCAGCAGCGTCCAGGGGGCTATTTCCCATGAGCGGTTCTTC. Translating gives CASSVQGAISHERFF. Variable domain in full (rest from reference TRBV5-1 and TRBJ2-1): KAGVTQTPRYLIKTRGQQVTLSCSPISGHRSVSWYQQTPGQGLQFLFEYFSETQRNKGNFPGRFSGRQFSNSRSEMNVSTLELGDSALYLCASSVQGAISHERFFGPGTRLTVL.

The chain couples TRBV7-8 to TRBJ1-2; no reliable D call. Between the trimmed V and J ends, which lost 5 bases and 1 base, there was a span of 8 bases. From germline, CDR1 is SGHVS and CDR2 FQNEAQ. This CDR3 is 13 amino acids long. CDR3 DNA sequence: TGTGCCAGCAGCATGGTGGTTAACTATGGCTACACCTTC. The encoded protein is CASSMVVNYGYTF.

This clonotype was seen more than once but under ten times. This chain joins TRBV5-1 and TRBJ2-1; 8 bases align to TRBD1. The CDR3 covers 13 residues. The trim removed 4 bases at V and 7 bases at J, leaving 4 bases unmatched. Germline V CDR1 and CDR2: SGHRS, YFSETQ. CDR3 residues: CASSRDRTNEQFF. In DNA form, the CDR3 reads TGCGCCAGCAGCCGGGACAGGACTAATGAGCAGTTCTTC. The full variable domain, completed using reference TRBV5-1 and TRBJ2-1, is KAGVTQTPRYLIKTRGQQVTLSCSPISGHRSVSWYQQTPGQGLQFLFEYFSETQRNKGNFPGRFSGRQFSNSRSEMNVSTLELGDSALYLCASSRDRTNEQFFGPGTRLTVL.

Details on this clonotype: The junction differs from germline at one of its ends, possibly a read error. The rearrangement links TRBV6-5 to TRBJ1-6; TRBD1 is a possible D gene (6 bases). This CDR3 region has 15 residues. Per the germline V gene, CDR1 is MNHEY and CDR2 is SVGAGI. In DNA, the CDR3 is TGTGCCAGCAGTAACTCACAGGGAAATAATTCACCCCTCCACTTT. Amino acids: CASSNSQGNNSPLHF.

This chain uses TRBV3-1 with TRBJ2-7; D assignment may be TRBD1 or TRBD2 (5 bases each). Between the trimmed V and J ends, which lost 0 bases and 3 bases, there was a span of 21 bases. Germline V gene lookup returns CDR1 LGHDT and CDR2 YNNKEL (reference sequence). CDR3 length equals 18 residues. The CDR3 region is CASSQDPRSGLQGYEQYF. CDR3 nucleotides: TGTGCCAGCAGCCAAGATCCACGCTCGGGGTTGCAGGGCTACGAGCAGTACTTC.